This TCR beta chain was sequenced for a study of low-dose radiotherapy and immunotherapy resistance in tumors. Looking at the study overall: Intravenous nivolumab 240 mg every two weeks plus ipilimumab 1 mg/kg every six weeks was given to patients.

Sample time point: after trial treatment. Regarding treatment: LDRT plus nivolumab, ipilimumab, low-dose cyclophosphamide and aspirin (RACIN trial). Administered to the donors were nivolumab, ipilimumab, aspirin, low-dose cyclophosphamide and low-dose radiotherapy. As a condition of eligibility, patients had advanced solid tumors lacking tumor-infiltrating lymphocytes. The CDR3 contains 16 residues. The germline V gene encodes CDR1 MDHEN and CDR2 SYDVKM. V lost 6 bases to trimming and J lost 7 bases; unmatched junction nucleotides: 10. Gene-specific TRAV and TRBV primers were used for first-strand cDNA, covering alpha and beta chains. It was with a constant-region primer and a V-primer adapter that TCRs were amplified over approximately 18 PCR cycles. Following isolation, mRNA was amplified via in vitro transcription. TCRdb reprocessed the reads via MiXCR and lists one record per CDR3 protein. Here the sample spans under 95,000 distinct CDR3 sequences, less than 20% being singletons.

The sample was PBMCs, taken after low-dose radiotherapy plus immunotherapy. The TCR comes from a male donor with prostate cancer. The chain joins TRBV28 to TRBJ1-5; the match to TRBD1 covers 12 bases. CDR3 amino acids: CASRVPGQGANQPQHF. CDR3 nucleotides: TGTGCCAGCAGGGTCCCGGGACAGGGGGCGAACCAGCCCCAGCATTTT.